The clone carrying this TCR beta chain was recorded a few times. Libraries were prepared by immunoSEQ multiplex PCR; TCRdb keeps only in-frame clonotypes and omits some of them. The sample lists some 70,000 clones; about 80% were seen once. V was clipped by 3 bases and J by 4 bases; unmatched bases: 5. The CDR3 covers 15 residues. The germline gives CDR1 ENHRY, CDR2 SYGVKD. These data originate in a study of T cell responses to AZD1222 COVID-19 vaccine. V gene TRBV10-3 combines with J gene TRBJ2-1; 8 positions match TRBD1. This TCR derives from an adult who received the AZD1222 COVID-19 vaccine. This specimen was peripheral blood, taken 28 days after the second AZD1222 dose. CDR3 DNA: TGTGCCATCAGTGATTCAGGGGGCTTATACAATGAGCAGTTCTTC. This codes for CAISDSGGLYNEQFF.